This T cell receptor (beta chain) was found in a study of T cells in Graves' hyperthyroidism and ophthalmopathy. Study background: Peripheral blood samples were taken at initial diagnosis, prior to any treatment.

Study-wide findings and caveats: A 13 V-J model separated ophthalmopathy from stable hyperthyroidism.

Under 3 months was the duration of disease in ophthalmopathy patients, who also had a Clinical Activity Score of at least 3 and a NOSPECS grade of at least 4. Lactation, pregnancy, other autoimmune disease or uncontrolled infection led to exclusion of patients. Germline-derived CDR1 and CDR2 are MNHNS and SASEGT. The V end was cut by 11 bases, the J end by 7 bases, with 15 bases between. The CDR3 loop spans 12 amino acids. Amplification of TCR beta CDR3 regions used RNA as the template. HTBI primers were the set used in a first-round RT-PCR of the TCR CDR3. In TCRdb, the multiplex PCR reads were re-called with MiXCR into one record per CDR3 protein. The sample lists about 640,000 distinct CDR3 sequences, around 21% occurring once. This clonotype was seen a few times. Its antigen is unidentified.

The clonotype originates from a man aged 25-40 years with Graves' ophthalmopathy. The sample taken for sequencing was blood. The chain is built from TRBV6-1 and TRBJ1-5; weak D call: TRBD1 (5 bases). As DNA, the CDR3 is TGTGCCGCCGACGCGGGGGGGCAGCCCCAGCATTTT. Its translation is CAADAGGQPQHF.